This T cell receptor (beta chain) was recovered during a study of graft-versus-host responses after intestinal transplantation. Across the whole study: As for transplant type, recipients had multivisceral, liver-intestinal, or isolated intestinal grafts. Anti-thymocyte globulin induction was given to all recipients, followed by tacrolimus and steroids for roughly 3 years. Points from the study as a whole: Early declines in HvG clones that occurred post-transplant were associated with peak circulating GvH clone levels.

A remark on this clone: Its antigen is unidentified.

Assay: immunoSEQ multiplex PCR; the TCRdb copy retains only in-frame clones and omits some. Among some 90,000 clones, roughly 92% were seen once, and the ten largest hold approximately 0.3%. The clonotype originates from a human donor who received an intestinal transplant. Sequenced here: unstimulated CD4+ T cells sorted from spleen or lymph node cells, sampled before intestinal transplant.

CDR3 sequence reads: CSGVSYNEQFF. As DNA, the CDR3 is TGCAGTGGTGTATCCTACAATGAGCAGTTCTTC. The rearrangement links TRBV20-1 to TRBJ2-1; D not resolved. This CDR3 is 11 amino acids long. Trimming left V 7 bases short and J 1 base short, with 5 bases between. Germline lookup yields CDR1 DFQATT and CDR2 SNEGSKA (reference sequence).